This TCR beta chain originates from a study of blood T cell repertoires in COVID-19 (dated by TCRdb to 2018 to 2020). A note on the overall study: Samples from collaborators originated in the United States, Italy and Spain and spanned both the acute and convalescent phases of COVID-19. HLA class I and class II types, where available, came from metadata supplied by the sample provider rather than from assay-based typing. Nearly every sample came with metadata listing a de-identified subject ID, COVID-19 status, age in years and sex. Samples were obtained from the ongoing ImmuneRACE study (first 160 participants) and from over 1,000 subjects provided by 6 global collaborators. The repertoires were released in a freely available public database meant as a resource for research on the immune response to SARS-CoV-2. The material from the prospective study consisted of cDNA or gDNA derived from T cells, B-cell-depleted T cells, or PBMCs. Deeply sampled blood TCRbeta repertoires from subjects exposed to, actively infected with, or recovered from COVID-19 were included in the dataset.

The CDR3, from cysteine to phenylalanine, totals 14 residues. Only the CDR3 DNA stays, 42 bases, in frame from base 1. CDR1 and CDR2 are read off the germline V gene as SGHRS and YFSETQ. The junction shows trimming of 1 base on V and 6 bases on J, and the gene matches do not reach 5 bases of it. TCRbeta CDR3 regions were amplified from genomic DNA by means of the immunoSEQ Assay, a bias-controlled multiplex PCR. As for the authors' bioinformatics: The number of nucleated cells in each sample was estimated by amplification of reference gene primers within the assay. To quantify the absolute abundance of each unique TCRbeta CDR3 rearrangement, sequence reads were collapsed and filtered. For each sample, productive Simpson clonality was calculated as the square root of Simpson's diversity index over productive rearrangements. TCRdb retrieved this table from immuneACCESS and kept in-frame rearrangements only. Not all clones are present; in checked studies, unresolved V genes account for under half, and no reason is known for the remainder. Clone size and the V and J calls come from that table; the DNA yielded D and trimming. Across this sample there are 120,000 or so clones, with 80% to 85% seen only once. 3.8% of the sample is held by the ten biggest clonotypes.

This clone was recorded once. This receptor's antigen is unknown. No quality values exist for individual bases; no much larger clone is one base distant. Collaborating institutions collected whole blood in K2EDTA tubes following their own protocols. For TCRbeta analysis, collaborators shipped samples in one of three forms: frozen whole blood, isolated PBMCs, or DNA extracted from either of those sample types. Findings and caveats that apply to the study as a whole: The quantity of clinical and demographic metadata differed by source and by participant and was supplied without curation.

Recombination linked TRBV5-1 to TRBJ2-3, with TRBD2 matching 7 junction bases. The receptor comes from a woman between 50 and 59 years old with acute or convalescent COVID-19. The sequenced sample consisted of peripheral blood. The CDR3 has the sequence CASSLRREWDTQYF. The nucleotide sequence is given as TGCGCCAGCAGCTTGCGGCGGGAGTGGGATACGCAGTATTTT. With the rest looked up from the reference TRBV5-1 and TRBJ2-3 genes rather than sequenced, the full variable domain is KAGVTQTPRYLIKTRGQQVTLSCSPISGHRSVSWYQQTPGQGLQFLFEYFSETQRNKGNFPGRFSGRQFSNSRSEMNVSTLELGDSALYLCASSLRREWDTQYFGPGTRLTVL.